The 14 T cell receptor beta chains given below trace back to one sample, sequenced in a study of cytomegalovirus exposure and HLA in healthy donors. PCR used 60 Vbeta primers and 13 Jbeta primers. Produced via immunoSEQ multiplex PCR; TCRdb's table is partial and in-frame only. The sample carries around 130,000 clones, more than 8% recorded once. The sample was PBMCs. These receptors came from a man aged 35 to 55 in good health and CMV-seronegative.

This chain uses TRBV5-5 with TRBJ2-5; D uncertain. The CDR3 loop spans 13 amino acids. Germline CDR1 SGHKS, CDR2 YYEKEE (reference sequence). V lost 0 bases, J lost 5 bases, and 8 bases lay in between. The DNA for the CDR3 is TGTGCCAGCAGCTTGGTAGCAAGGGAGACCCAGTACTTC. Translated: CASSLVARETQYF.

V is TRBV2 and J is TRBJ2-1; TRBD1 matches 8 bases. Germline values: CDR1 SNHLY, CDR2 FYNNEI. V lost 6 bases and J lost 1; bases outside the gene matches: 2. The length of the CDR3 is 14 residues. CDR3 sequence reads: CASRRDRSYNEQFF. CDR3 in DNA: TGTGCCAGCAGACGGGACAGGTCCTACAATGAGCAGTTCTTC.

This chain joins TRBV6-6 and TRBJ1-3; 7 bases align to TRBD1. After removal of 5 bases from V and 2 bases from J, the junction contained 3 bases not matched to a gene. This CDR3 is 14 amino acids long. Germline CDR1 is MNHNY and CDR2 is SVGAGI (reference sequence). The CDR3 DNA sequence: TGTGCCAGCAGTCCGGGGACAGCTGGAAACACCATATATTTT. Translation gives CASSPGTAGNTIYF.

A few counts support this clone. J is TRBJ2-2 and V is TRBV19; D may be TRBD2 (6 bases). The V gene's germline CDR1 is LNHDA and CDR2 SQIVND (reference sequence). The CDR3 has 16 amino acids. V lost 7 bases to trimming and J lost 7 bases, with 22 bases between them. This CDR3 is CASTLGGAAPSGELFF. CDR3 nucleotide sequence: TGTGCCAGTACCCTCGGCGGGGCGGCTCCCAGCGGGGAGCTGTTTTTT.

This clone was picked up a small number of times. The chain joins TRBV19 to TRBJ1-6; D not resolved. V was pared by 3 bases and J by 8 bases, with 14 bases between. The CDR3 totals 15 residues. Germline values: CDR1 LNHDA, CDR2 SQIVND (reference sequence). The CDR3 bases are TGTGCCAGTAGTATCGGCGGTTCGGTGCATTCACCCCTCCACTTT. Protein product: CASSIGGSVHSPLHF.

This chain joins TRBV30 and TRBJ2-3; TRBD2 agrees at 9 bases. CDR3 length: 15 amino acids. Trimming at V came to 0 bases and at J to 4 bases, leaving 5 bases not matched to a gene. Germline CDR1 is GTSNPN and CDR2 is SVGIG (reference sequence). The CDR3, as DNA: TGTGCCTGGAGTGTAGGCGGGGGGGGTTCAGATACGCAGTATTTT. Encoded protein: CAWSVGGGGSDTQYF. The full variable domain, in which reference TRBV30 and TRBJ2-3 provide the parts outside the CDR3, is SQTIHQWPATLVQPVGSPLSLECTVEGTSNPNLYWYRQAAGRGLQLLFYSVGIGQISSEVPQNLSASRPQDRQFILSSKKLLLSDSGFYLCAWSVGGGGSDTQYFGPGTRLTVL.

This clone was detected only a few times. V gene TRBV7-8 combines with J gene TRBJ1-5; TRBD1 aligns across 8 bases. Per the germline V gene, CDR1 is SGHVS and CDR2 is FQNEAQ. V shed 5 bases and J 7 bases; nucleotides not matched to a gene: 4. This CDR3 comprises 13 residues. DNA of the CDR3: TGTGCCAGCAGCCCGGACAGGGCCCAGCCCCAGCATTTT. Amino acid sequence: CASSPDRAQPQHF.

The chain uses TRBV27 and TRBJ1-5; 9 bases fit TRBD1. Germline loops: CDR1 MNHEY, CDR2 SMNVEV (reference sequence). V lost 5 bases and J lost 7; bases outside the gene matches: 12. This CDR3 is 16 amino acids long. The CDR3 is CASSLYWTGEDQPQHF. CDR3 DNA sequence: TGTGCCAGCAGTCTCTACTGGACAGGGGAGGACCAGCCCCAGCATTTT.

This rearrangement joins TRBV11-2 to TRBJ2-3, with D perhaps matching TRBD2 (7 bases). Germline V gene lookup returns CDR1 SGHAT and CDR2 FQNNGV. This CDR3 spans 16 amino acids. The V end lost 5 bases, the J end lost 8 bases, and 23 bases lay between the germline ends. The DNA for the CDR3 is TGTGCCAGCAGCCTTTCGGGGGGCCCTGGCAGCGGTACGCAGTATTTT. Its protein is CASSLSGGPGSGTQYF.

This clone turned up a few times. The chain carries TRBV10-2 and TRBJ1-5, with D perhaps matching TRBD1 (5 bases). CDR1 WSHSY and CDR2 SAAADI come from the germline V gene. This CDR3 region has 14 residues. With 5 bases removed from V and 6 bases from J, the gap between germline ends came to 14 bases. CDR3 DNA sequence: TGCGCCAGCAGTTTTGCAGGGAACGGTCAGCCCCAGCATTTT. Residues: CASSFAGNGQPQHF.

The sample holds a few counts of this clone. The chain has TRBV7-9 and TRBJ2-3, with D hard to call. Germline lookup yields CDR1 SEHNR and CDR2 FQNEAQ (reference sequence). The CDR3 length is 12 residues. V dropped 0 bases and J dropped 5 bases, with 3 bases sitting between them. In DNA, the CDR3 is TGTGCCAGCAGCTTAGCCGTAGATACGCAGTATTTT. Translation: CASSLAVDTQYF.

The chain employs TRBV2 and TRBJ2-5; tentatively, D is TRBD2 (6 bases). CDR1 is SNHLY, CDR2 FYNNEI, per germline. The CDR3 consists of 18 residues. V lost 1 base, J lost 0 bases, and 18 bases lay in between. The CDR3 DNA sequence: TGTGCCAGCAGTGAAGGGGGGTACCAGGAGGGGTACCAAGAGACCCAGTACTTC. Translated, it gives CASSEGGYQEGYQETQYF.

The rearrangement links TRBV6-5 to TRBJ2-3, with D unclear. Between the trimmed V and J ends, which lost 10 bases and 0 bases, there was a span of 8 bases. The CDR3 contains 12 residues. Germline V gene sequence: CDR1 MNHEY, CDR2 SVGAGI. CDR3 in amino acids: CATPISTDTQYF. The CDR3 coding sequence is TGTGCCACCCCCATCAGCACAGATACGCAGTATTTT.

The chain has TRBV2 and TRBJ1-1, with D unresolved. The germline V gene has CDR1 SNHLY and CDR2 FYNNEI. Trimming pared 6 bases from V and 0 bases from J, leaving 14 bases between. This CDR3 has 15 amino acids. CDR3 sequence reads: CASREVGVMNTEAFF. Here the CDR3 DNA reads TGTGCCAGCAGGGAGGTTGGGGTCATGAACACTGAAGCTTTCTTT. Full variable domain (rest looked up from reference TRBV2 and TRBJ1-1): EPEVTQTPSHQVTQMGQEVILRCVPISNHLYFYWYRQILGQKVEFLVSFYNNEISEKSEIFDDQFSVERPDGSNFTLKIRSTKLEDSAMYFCASREVGVMNTEAFFGQGTRLTVV.